The clone carrying this TCR beta chain was observed a few times. As yet, its antigen is unknown. This sample was included in a study of cytomegalovirus exposure and HLA in healthy donors. Notes on the study in general: It was reported that TCR beta sequences correctly inferred the HLA-A and HLA-B alleles for most subjects. It is likely that the observed cluster of highly shared sequence variants was a sequencing artifact. According to an earlier analysis, most TCR beta V segments yielded productive rearrangements about 90% or about 30% of the time.

The ends were cut back, 7 bases at V and 5 bases at J, with 19 bases in the middle. Germline V gene sequence: CDR1 ENHRY, CDR2 SYGVKD. The CDR3 length is 15 residues. PCR primers comprised 60 Vbeta and 13 Jbeta primers. The method was immunoSEQ multiplex PCR; TCRdb's version includes in-frame clones alone and lacks a portion of them. The sample holds some 120,000 clones, more than 8% seen once. The sample consisted of PBMCs. The V gene is TRBV10-3, the J gene TRBJ2-3; possible D gene TRBD2, 8 bases. The origin of this receptor is a man aged 40-49 years in good health and CMV-seronegative. The CDR3 reads CAIMKGAGGGDTQYF. In nucleotides, the CDR3 is TGTGCCATCATGAAGGGGGCGGGGGGTGGAGATACGCAGTATTTT.